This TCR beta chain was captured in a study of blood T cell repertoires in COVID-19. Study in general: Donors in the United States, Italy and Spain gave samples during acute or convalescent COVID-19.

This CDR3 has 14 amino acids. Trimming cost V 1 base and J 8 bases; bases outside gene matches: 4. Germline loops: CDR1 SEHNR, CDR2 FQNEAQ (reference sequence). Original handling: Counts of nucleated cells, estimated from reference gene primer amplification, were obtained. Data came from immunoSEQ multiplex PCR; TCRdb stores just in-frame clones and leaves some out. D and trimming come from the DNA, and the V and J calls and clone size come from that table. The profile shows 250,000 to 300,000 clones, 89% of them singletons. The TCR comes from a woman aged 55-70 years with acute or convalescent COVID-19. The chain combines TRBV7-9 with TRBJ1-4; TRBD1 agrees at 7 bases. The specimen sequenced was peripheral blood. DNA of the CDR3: TGTGCCAGCAGCTTAGGCCAGGGGGAGGAAAAACTGTTTTTT. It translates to CASSLGQGEEKLFF.